This T cell receptor beta chain was profiled in a study of identical twins. TCRdb redid the calling of the 5' RACE reads with MiXCR, one entry per CDR3 protein. The data show about 890,000 distinct CDR3 sequences, around an eighth seen once. The CDR3 has 13 residues. Trimming shortened V by 1 base and J by 0 bases, and 6 bases separated the two germline ends. From germline, CDR1 is DFQATT and CDR2 SNEGSKA (reference sequence). Study-wide results and limits: Beta out-of-frame sequences showed weaker excess twin sharing. Low generation-probability sequences were in excess among twin-shared out-of-frame alpha sequences.

Ten or more counts support this clonotype. Antigen: not known. The same data also contributed to another study, on yellow fever vaccine responses in identical twins.

The sample consisted of PBMCs. The sequence came from a woman between 18 and 29 years old in good health. The rearrangement joins TRBV20-1 to TRBJ2-5; D ambiguous. This CDR3 reads CSARGLYQETQYF. In DNA, the CDR3 is TGCAGTGCTAGAGGGCTGTACCAAGAGACCCAGTACTTC.